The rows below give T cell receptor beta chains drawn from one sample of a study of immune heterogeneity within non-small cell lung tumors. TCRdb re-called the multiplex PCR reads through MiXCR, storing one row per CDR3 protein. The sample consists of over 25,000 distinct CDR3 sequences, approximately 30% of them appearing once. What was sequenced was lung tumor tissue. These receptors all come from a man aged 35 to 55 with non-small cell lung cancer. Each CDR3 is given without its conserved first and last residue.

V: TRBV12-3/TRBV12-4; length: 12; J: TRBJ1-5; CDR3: ASSPDWNNQPQH
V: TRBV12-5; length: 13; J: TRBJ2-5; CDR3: ASGVGGRGQETQY
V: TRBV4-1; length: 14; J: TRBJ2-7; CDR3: ASSQDRTGVWYEQY
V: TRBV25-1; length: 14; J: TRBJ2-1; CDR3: ASSESGLGFYNEQF
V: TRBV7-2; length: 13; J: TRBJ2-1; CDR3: ASSRGLAGGPGQF
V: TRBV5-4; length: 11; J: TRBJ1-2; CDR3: ASSLEQGWGYT
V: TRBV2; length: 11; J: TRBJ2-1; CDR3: ASPGLPFNEQF
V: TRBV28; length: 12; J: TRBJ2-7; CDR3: ASSATGGFGEQY
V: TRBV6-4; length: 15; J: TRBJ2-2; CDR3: ASSDSKTGDHTGELF
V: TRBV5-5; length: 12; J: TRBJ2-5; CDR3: ASSLPGGQETQY
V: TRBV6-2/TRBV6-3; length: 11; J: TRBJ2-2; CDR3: ASSPVGHGELF
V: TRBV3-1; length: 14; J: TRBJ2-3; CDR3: ASRQGLAASTDTQY
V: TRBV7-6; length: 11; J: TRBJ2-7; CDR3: ASSPGTYYEQY
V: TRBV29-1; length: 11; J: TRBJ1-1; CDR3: SVWGQGSTEAF
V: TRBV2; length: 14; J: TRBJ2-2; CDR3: ASSDGWQSNTGELF
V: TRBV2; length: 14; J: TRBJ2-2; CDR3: ASYPWGQGDTGELF
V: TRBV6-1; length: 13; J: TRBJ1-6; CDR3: ASSPHGQGDSPLH
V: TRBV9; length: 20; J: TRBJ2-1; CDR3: ASSAPFPGLAGEAGSYNEQF
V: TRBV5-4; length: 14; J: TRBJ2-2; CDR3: ASSLAGGANTGELF
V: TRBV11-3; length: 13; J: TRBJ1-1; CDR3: ASSPSRGMNTEAF
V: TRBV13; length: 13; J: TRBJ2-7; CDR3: ASSLSPSGAYEQY
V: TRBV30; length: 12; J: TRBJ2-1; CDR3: AWRGLSQGNEQF
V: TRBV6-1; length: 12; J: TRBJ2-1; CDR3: ASSRGTRGLEQF
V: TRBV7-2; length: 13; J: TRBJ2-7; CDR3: ASSTSGLLSYEQY
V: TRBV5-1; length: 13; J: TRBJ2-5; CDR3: ASSPGGGSQETQY
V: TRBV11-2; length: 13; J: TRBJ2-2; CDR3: ASSLRDSNTGELF
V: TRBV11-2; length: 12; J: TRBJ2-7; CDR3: ASSLGTGAGEQY
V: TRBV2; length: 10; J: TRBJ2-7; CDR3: ACLLAGEEQY
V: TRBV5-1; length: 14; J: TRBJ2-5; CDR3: ASSLVRISGGETQY
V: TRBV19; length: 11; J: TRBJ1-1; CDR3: AGSTTGNTEAF